This TCR beta chain originates from a study of OX40 agonist ivuxolimab in advanced cancers. For the wider study: Ivuxolimab, which targeted the costimulatory receptor OX40 (CD134), was an agonistic, fully human IgG2 monoclonal antibody. Intravenous ivuxolimab was administered to patients every 2 weeks at six dose levels: 0.01, 0.1, 0.3, 1.5, 3 and 10 mg/kg. Of the 50 to 55 dose-escalation patients, hepatocellular carcinoma was present in approximately 20, melanoma in approximately 15, renal cell carcinoma in 9 and head and neck cancer in 9. In the dose-escalation cohort, more than 80% of patients were male, and the mean age was approximately 60 years with a range of roughly 23 to 79. Patients were allowed to have had prior anti-PD-1, anti-PD-L1 or anti-CTLA-4 therapy, and 40% of the dose-escalation patients had been treated with checkpoint inhibitors. Three dose-escalation patients achieved partial responses, one with hepatocellular carcinoma and two with cutaneous melanoma. Peripheral TCRbeta sequencing aimed to test whether ivuxolimab altered TCR sequence diversity and caused clonal T-cell expansion. The paper reports the monotherapy dose-escalation portion (N = 52 patients) of the phase I ivuxolimab trial.

Regarding this clone: Which antigen it targets is not known. No base quality information exists; no much larger clone differs at one position.

The research as a whole found: Antigen specificity was not determined for the clonally expanded peripheral T cells. Clonal expansion of both CD4+ and CD8+ blood T cells was observed from baseline to week 6 at doses 0.1 to 3.0 mg/kg. After ivuxolimab, expanded clones were on average more numerous among CD8+ T cells than among CD4+ T cells. In the 0.1-3.0 mg/kg groups, partial responders had among the lowest normalized peripheral clonal expansion, particularly in CD8+ T cells. Low levels of normalized T-cell clonal expansion were also seen in some patients who did not respond.

Patients with a history of autoimmune disease or receiving systemic immunosuppression were excluded from the trial. Peripheral blood for TCR sequencing was collected from all dose cohorts at baseline, on cycle 4 day 1, and on cycle 7 day 1. Samples were obtained from an open-label, multicenter, first-in-human phase I dose-escalation trial of ivuxolimab. The trial enrolled adults with locally advanced or metastatic head and neck squamous cell, hepatocellular, melanoma or renal cell carcinoma. Before TCR sequencing, CD4+ T cells and CD8+ T cells were sorted from peripheral blood as separate populations. The CDR3 covers 16 residues, taking in both the cysteine and the phenylalanine. This entry keeps only the CDR3 DNA: 48 bases, framed from base 1. Ends trimmed: V by 1 base, J by 1 base; bases unmatched to a gene: 4. The germline V gene (reference sequence) supplies CDR1 SEHNR and CDR2 FQNEAQ. To sequence the TCRbeta CDR3 region, genomic DNA was isolated from the sorted cells. The immunoSEQ Assay was used to sequence the TCRbeta CDR3 regions. In TCRdb, the immuneACCESS table is reduced to in-frame sequences with V and J assigned. These tables do not hold every clone; where another copy was compared, an unresolved V gene accounts for under half, and the others remain unexplained. The sample profile shows tens of thousands of clones; around 90% of them were found once. Of the sample, around 4.7% is held by the ten largest clones.

The sequence was collected from an adult with an advanced solid tumor such as melanoma, head and neck, liver or kidney cancer. The rearrangement combines TRBV7-9 with TRBJ2-1; TRBD2 aligns with 7 central bases. The starting material was CD4+ or CD8+ T cells sorted from blood, obtained in a trial of the OX40 agonist ivuxolimab. The CDR3 region has the sequence CASSLVPAGSYNEQFF. The DNA is TGTGCCAGCAGCTTAGTTCCAGCGGGGTCCTACAATGAGCAGTTCTTC.